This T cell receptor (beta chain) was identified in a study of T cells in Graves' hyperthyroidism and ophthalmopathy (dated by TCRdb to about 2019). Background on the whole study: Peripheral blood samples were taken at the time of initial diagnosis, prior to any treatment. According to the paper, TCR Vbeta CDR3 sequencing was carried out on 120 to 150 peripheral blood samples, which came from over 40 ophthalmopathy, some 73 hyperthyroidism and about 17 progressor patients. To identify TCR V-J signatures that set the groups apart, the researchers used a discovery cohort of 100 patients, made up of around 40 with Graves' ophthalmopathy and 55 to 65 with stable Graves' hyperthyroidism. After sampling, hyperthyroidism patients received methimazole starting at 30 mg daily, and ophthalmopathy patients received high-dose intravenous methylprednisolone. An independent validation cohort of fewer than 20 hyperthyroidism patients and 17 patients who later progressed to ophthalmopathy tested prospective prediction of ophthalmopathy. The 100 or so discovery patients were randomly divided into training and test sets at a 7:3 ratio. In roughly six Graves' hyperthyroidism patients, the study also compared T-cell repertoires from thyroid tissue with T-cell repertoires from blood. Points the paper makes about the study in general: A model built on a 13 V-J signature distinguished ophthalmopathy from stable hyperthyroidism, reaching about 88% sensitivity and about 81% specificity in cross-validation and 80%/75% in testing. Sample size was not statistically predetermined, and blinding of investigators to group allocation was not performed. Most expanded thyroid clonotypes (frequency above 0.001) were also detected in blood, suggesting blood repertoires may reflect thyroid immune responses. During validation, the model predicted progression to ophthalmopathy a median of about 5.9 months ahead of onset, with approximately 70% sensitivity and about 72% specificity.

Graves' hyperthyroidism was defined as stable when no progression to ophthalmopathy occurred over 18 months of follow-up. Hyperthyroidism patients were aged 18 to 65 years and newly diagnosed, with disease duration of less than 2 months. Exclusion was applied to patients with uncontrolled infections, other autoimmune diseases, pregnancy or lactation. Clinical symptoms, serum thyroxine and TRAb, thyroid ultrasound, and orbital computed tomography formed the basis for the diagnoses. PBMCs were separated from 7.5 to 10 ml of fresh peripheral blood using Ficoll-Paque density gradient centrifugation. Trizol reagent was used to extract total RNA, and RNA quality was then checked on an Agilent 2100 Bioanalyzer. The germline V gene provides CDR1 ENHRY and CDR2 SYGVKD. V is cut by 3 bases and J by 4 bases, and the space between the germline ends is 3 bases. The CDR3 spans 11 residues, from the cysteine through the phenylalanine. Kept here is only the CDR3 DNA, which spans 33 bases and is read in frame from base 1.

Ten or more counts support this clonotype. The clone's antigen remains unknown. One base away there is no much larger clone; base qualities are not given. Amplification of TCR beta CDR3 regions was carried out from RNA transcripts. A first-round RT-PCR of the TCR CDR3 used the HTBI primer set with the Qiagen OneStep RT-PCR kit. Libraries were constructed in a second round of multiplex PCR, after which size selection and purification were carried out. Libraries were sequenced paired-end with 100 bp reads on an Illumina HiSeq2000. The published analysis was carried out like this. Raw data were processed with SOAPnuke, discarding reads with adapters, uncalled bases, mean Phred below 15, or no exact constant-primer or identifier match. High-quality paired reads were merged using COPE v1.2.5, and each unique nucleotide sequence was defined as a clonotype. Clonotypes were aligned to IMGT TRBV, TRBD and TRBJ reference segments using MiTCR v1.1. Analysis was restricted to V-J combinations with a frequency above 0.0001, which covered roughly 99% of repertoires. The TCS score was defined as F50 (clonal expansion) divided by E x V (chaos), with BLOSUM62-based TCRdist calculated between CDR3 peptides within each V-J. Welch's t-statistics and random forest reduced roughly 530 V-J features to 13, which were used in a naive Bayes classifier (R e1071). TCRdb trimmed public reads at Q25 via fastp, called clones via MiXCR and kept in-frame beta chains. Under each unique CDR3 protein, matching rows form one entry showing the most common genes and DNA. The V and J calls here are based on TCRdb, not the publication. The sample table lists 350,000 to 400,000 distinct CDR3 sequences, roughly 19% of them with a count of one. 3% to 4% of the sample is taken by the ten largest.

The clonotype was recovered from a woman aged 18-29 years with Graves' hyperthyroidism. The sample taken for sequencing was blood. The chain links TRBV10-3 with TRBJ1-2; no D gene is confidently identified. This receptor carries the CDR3 CAISDSYGYTF. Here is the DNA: TGTGCCATCAGTGACAGCTATGGCTACACCTTC.